These T cell receptor beta chains were read from a single sample in a study of T-cell reconstitution after alpha-beta-depleted transplantation in children. TCRdb processed the PCR reads anew with MiXCR; each CDR3 protein has one entry. The sample lists some 300,000 distinct CDR3 sequences; roughly 9.1% were seen once. Sequenced material: PBMCs, taken before TCRalphabeta/CD19-depleted stem cell transplant. Source of these receptors: a boy younger than two with acute myeloid leukemia, due to receive a stem cell transplant. Both conserved end residues are part of each CDR3. D genes are given only for firm matches. The listing skips clone size in some rows; elsewhere it reads once, few, many or a size class.

>TRBJ2-3|.|TRBV5-1|16|TRBD2
CASSPGLAGGPDTQYF
TGCGCCAGCAGCCCAGGACTAGCGGGGGGTCCGGATACGCAGTATTTT
>TRBJ2-7|few|TRBV7-2|16|TRBD2
CASSLVSGGSSYEQYF
TGTGCCAGCAGCTTAGTGAGCGGGGGAAGCTCCTACGAGCAGTACTTC
>TRBJ2-4|many|TRBV12-3/TRBV12-4|13|TRBD2
CASTPIGGVIQYF
TGTGCCAGCACTCCCATTGGGGGGGTCATTCAGTACTTC
>TRBJ1-5|.|TRBV7-8|12|.
CASSLPGAPQHF
TGTGCCAGCAGCTTACCGGGCGCGCCCCAGCATTTT
>TRBJ2-2|once|TRBV7-3|15|.
CASSLISGNTGELFF
TGTGCCAGCAGCTTAATTTCGGGGAACACCGGGGAGCTGTTTTTT
>TRBJ1-1|many|TRBV20-1|13|.
CSAGSDRGTEAFF
TGCAGTGCTGGGTCAGACCGGGGGACTGAAGCTTTCTTT
>TRBJ2-1|many|TRBV11-2|16|TRBD2
CASSLEGGPIYNEQFF
TGTGCCAGCAGCTTGGAGGGAGGGCCGATCTACAATGAGCAGTTCTTC
>TRBJ2-1|.|TRBV5-6|15|TRBD2
CARALGLVRYNEQFF
TGTGCCAGGGCCCTGGGACTAGTCCGCTACAATGAGCAGTTCTTC
>TRBJ2-2|many|TRBV4-2|16|TRBD2
CASSPGTSGIHAELFF
TGTGCCAGCAGCCCCGGGACTAGCGGGATTCACGCCGAGCTGTTTTTT
>TRBJ2-1|many|TRBV12-3/TRBV12-4|13|.
CASSETQGNEQFF
TGTGCCAGCAGTGAAACACAGGGCAATGAGCAGTTCTTC
>TRBJ1-2|many|TRBV20-1|12|.
CSARGGDYGYTF
TGCAGTGCTAGAGGTGGGGACTATGGCTACACCTTC
>TRBJ1-2|many|TRBV12-3/TRBV12-4|13|.
CASSLGVIYGYTF
TGTGCCAGCAGTTTAGGGGTAATCTATGGCTACACCTTC
>TRBJ2-3|many|TRBV7-2|15|TRBD1
CASSRAVTGADTQYF
TGTGCCAGCAGCCGAGCGGTGACAGGGGCAGATACGCAGTATTTT
>TRBJ1-2|few|TRBV5-1|15|TRBD1
CASSLGSTGTYGYTF
TGCGCCAGCAGCTTGGGATCGACAGGGACCTATGGCTACACCTTC
>TRBJ2-5|.|TRBV20-1|11|.
CSPTRRETQYF
TGCAGTCCGACTCGCCGAGAGACCCAGTACTTC
>TRBJ2-2|many|TRBV7-3|14|.
CASSPQGGAGELFF
TGTGCCAGCAGCCCACAGGGGGGGGCCGGGGAGCTGTTTTTT
>TRBJ2-2|few|TRBV29-1|14|TRBD2
CSFSGGTNTGELFF
TGCAGCTTTAGCGGGGGGACGAACACCGGGGAGCTGTTTTTT
>TRBJ2-5|many|TRBV5-6|15|.
CASSLEPGVGETQYF
TGTGCCAGCAGCTTGGAGCCAGGGGTCGGGGAGACCCAGTACTTC
>TRBJ2-7|few|TRBV4-2|18|TRBD2
CASSRGPPAWGGSYEQYF
TGTGCCAGCAGCCGGGGTCCCCCTGCCTGGGGGGGCTCCTACGAGCAGTACTTC
>TRBJ1-3|many|TRBV11-2|15|TRBD1
CASSDRASSGNTIYF
TGTGCCAGCAGCGACAGGGCCAGCTCTGGAAACACCATATATTTT
>TRBJ2-2|.|TRBV7-8|16|.
CASSLVPKRDTGELFF
TGTGCCAGCAGCTTAGTCCCTAAAAGGGACACCGGGGAGCTGTTTTTT
>TRBJ2-5|few|TRBV20-1|11|.
CSAGTPRTQYF
TGCAGTGCTGGGACACCTAGGACCCAGTACTTC
>TRBJ2-4|many|TRBV29-1|16|.
CSVEEGTGVAKNIQYF
TGCAGCGTTGAAGAGGGAACGGGAGTAGCCAAAAACATTCAGTACTTC
>TRBJ2-7|few|TRBV5-1|15|TRBD1
CASSLARDRKYEQYF
TGCGCCAGCAGCTTGGCACGGGACAGAAAATACGAGCAGTACTTC
>TRBJ2-7|many|TRBV5-6|16|TRBD2
CASSLEAGGISYEQYF
TGTGCCAGCAGCTTGGAGGCGGGGGGAATATCCTACGAGCAGTACTTC
>TRBJ2-3|many|TRBV4-3|15|.
CASSQDLRQTDTQYF
TGCGCCAGCAGCCAAGATCTCCGACAGACAGATACGCAGTATTTT
>TRBJ2-1|few|TRBV12-3/TRBV12-4|11|TRBD1
CASRTGLNQFF
TGTGCCAGCAGGACAGGGTTAAATCAGTTCTTC
>TRBJ1-4|few|TRBV4-3|16|TRBD1
CASSPGTAPFNEKLFF
TGCGCCAGCAGCCCTGGGACAGCTCCCTTTAATGAAAAACTGTTTTTT
>TRBJ2-7|many|TRBV20-1|12|.
CSASRGKYEQYF
TGCAGTGCTAGTCGGGGCAAGTACGAGCAGTACTTC
>TRBJ2-3|.|TRBV28|14|.
CASSFRRFTDTQYF
TGTGCCAGCAGTTTTCGGCGCTTCACAGATACGCAGTATTTT
>TRBJ2-1|.|TRBV5-5|13|TRBD2
CASSLPGGNEQFF
TGTGCCAGCAGTCTACCGGGGGGGAATGAGCAGTTCTTC
>TRBJ1-4|many|TRBV28|12|.
CASSPGTGKLFF
TGTGCCAGCAGTCCCGGAACAGGGAAGCTGTTTTTT
>TRBJ2-7|many|TRBV7-2|14|.
CASSLNQGGYEQYF
TGTGCCAGCAGCTTAAACCAGGGGGGTTACGAGCAGTACTTC
>TRBJ2-1|few|TRBV4-3|13|.
CASSQDYPRSKFF
TGCGCCAGCAGCCAAGACTACCCCCGCAGTAAGTTCTTC